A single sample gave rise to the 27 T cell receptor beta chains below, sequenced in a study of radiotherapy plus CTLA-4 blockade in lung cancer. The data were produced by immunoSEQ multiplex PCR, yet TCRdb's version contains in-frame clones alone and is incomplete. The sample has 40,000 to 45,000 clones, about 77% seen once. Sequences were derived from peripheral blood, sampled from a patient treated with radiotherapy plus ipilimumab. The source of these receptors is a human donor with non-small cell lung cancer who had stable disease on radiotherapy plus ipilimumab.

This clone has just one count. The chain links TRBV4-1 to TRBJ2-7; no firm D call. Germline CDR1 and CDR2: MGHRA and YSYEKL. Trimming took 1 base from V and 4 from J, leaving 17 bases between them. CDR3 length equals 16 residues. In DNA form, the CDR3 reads TGCGCCAGCAGCCAAGGCCAGACCTTACTAACTTACGAGCAGTACTTC. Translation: CASSQGQTLLTYEQYF.

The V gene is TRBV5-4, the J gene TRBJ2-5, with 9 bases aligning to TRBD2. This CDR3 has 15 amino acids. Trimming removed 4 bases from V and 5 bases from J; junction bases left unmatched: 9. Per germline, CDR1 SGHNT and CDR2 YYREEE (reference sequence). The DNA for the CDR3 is TGTGCCAGCAGCCCCTTCCCTAGCGGGGACGAGACCCAGTACTTC. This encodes CASSPFPSGDETQYF.

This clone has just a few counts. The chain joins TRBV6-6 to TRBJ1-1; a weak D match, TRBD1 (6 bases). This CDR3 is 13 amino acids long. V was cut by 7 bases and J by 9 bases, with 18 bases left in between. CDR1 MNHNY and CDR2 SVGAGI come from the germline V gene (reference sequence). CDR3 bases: TGTGCCAGCACACCCGGACAGATGCCTCAAGCTTTCTTT. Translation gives CASTPGQMPQAFF.

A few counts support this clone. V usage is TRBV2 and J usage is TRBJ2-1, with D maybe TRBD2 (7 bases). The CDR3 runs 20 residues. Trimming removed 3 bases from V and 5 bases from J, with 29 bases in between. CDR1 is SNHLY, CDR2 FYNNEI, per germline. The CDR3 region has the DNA TGTGCCAGCAGTGAGGGGGGGGCGTCGGGCTTCATTCGCAGAGACAATGAGCAGTTCTTC. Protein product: CASSEGGASGFIRRDNEQFF. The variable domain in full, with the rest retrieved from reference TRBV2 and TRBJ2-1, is EPEVTQTPSHQVTQMGQEVILRCVPISNHLYFYWYRQILGQKVEFLVSFYNNEISEKSEIFDDQFSVERPDGSNFTLKIRSTKLEDSAMYFCASSEGGASGFIRRDNEQFFGPGTRLTVL.

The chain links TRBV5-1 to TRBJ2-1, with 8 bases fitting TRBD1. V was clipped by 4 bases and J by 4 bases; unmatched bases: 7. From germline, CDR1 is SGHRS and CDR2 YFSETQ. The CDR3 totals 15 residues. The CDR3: CASSTGTGVYNEQFF. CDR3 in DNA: TGCGCCAGCAGCACCGGGACAGGAGTTTACAATGAGCAGTTCTTC.

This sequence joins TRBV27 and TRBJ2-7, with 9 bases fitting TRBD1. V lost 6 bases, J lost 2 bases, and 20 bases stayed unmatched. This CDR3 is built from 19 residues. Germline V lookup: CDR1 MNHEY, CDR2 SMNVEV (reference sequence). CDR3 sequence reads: CASSPLPGQGVGGAYEQYF. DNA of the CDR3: TGTGCCAGCAGCCCTCTTCCGGGACAGGGTGTGGGTGGAGCCTACGAGCAGTACTTC.

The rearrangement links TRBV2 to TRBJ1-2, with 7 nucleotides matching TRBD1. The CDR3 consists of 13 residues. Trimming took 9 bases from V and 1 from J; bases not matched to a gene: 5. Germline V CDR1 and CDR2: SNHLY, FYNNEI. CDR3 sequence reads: CASGDSFNYGYTF. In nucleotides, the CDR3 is TGTGCCAGTGGGGACAGTTTTAACTATGGCTACACCTTC.

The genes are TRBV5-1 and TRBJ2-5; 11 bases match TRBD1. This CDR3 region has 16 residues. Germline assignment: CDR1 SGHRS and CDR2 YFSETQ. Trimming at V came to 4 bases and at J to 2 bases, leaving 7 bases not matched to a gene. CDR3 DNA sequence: TGCGCCAGCAGCGCGGGGGACAGGGGGACTCAAGAGACCCAGTACTTC. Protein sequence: CASSAGDRGTQETQYF.

In nucleotides, the CDR3 is TGTGCCAGCAGTTTAGTCGGGACAGAGTATTCACCCCTCCACTTT. Translated: CASSLVGTEYSPLHF. The chain carries TRBV27 and TRBJ1-6, with 7 bases fitting TRBD1. Per the germline V gene, CDR1 is MNHEY and CDR2 is SMNVEV (reference sequence). V shed 2 bases and J 8 bases; nucleotides not matched to a gene: 6. CDR3 length: 15 residues.

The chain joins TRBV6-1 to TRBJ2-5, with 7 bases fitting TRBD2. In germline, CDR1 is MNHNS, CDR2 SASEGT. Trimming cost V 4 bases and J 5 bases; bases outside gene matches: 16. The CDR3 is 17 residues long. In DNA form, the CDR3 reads TGTGCCAGCAGTGCCTTCGGGGGGAGGGCGCCCGGGGAGACCCAGTACTTC. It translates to CASSAFGGRAPGETQYF.

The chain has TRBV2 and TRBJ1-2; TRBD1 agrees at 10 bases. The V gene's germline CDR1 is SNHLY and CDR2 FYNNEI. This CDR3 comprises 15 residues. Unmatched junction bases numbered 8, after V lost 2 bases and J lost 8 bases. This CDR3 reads CASSEPPGQGKGYTF. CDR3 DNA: TGTGCCAGCAGTGAACCACCGGGACAGGGGAAGGGCTACACCTTC. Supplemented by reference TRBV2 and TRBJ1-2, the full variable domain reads EPEVTQTPSHQVTQMGQEVILRCVPISNHLYFYWYRQILGQKVEFLVSFYNNEISEKSEIFDDQFSVERPDGSNFTLKIRSTKLEDSAMYFCASSEPPGQGKGYTFGSGTRLTVV.

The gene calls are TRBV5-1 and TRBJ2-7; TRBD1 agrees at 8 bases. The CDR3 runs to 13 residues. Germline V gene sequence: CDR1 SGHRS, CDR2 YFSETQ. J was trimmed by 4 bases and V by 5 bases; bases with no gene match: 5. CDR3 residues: CASSKTGEYEQYF. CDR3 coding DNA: TGCGCCAGCAGTAAGACAGGGGAATACGAGCAGTACTTC.

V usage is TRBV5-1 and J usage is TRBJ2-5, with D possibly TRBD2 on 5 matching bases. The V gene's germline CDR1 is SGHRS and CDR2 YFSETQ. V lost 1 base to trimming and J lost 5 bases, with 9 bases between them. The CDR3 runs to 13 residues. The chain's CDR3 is CASSLSGSETQYF. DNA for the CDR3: TGCGCCAGCAGCTTGTCGGGGTCGGAGACCCAGTACTTC. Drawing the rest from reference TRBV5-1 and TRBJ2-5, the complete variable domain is KAGVTQTPRYLIKTRGQQVTLSCSPISGHRSVSWYQQTPGQGLQFLFEYFSETQRNKGNFPGRFSGRQFSNSRSEMNVSTLELGDSALYLCASSLSGSETQYFGPGTRLLVL.

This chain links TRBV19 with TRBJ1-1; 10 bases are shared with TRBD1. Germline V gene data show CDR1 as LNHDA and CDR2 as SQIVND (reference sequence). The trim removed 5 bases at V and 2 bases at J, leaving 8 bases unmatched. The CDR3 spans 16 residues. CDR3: CASSDPGQGRNTEAFF. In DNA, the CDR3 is TGTGCCAGTAGTGACCCGGGACAGGGGAGAAACACTGAAGCTTTCTTT.

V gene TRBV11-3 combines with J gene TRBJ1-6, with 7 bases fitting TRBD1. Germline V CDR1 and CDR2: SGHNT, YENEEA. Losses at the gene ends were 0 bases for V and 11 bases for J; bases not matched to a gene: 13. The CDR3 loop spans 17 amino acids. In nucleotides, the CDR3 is TGTGCCAGCAGCTTAGATACCGCTCGGACAGGCCGTCCACCCCTCCACTTT. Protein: CASSLDTARTGRPPLHF.

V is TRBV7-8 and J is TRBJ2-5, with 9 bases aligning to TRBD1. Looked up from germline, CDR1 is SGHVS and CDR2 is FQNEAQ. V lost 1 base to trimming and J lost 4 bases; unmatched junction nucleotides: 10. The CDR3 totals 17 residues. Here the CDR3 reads CASSLGSGQGIGETQYF. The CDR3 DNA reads TGTGCCAGCAGCTTAGGATCCGGACAGGGGATAGGAGAGACCCAGTACTTC.

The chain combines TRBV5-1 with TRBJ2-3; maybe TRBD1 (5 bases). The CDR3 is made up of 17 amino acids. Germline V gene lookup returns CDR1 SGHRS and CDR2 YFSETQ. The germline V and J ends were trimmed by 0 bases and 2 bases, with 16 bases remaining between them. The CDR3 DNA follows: TGCGCCAGCAGCTTGGTGGTGGGGCGACCCTCCACAGATACGCAGTATTTT. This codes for CASSLVVGRPSTDTQYF.

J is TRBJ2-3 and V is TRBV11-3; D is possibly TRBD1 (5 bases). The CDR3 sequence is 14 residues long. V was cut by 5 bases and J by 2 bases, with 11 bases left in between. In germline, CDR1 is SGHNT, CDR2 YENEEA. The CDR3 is CASSPRTNTDTQYF. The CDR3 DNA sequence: TGTGCCAGCAGCCCCAGGACAAACACAGATACGCAGTATTTT. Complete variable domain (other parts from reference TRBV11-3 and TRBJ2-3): EAGVVQSPRYKIIEKKQPVAFWCNPISGHNTLYWYLQNLGQGPELLIRYENEEAVDDSQLPKDRFSAERLKGVDSTLKIQPAELGDSAVYLCASSPRTNTDTQYFGPGTRLTVL.

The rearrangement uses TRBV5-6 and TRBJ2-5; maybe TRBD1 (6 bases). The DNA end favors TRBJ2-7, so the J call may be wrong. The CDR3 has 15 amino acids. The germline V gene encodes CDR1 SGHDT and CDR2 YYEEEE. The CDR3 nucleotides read TGTGCCAGCAGCTTGCTCGACAGGCTATTCTACGAGCAGTACTTC. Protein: CASSLLDRLFYEQYF.

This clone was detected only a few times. The DNA of the CDR3 is TGTGCCAGCAGATTCCGATCAATGCCGGGACAGGGGCAGAATGAGCAGTTCTTC. This translates into CASRFRSMPGQGQNEQFF. The chain recombines TRBV12-1 with TRBJ2-1; TRBD1, the table's D call, was not compared with the DNA. TRBV12-1 is described as a pseudogene. The CDR3 length is 18 residues.

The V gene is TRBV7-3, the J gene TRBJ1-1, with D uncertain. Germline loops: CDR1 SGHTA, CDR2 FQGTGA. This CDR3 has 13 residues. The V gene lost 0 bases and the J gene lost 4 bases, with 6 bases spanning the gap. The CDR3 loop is CASSLTPGTEAFF. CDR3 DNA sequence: TGTGCCAGCAGCTTAACCCCGGGCACTGAAGCTTTCTTT.

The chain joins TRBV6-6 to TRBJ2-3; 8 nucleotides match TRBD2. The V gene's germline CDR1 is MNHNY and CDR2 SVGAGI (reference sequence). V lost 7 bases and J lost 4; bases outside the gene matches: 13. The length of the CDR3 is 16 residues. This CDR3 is CASTAGGPSDPDTQYF. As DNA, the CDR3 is TGTGCCAGCACGGCGGGGGGACCCAGCGACCCAGATACGCAGTATTTT.

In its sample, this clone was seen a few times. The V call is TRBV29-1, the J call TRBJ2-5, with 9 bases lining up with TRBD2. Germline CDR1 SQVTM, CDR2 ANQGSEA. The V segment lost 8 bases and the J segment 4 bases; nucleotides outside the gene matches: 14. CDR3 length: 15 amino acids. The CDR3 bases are TGCAGCATCGACCTGGGGCGGGGGGGCCGAGAGACCCAGTACTTC. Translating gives CSIDLGRGGRETQYF.

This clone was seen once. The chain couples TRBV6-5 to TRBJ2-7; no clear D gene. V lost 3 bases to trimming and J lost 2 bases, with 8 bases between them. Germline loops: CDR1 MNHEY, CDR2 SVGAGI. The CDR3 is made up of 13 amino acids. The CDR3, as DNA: TGTGCCAGCAGTTATTCCCGCGCCTACGAGCAGTACTTC. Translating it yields CASSYSRAYEQYF.

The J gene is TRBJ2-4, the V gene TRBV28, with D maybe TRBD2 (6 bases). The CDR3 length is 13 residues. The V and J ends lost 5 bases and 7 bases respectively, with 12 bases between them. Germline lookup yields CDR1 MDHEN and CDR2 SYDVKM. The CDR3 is CASSAAGKNIQYF. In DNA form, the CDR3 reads TGTGCCAGCAGTGCGGCGGGGAAGAACATTCAGTACTTC. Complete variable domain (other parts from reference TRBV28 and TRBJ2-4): DVKVTQSSRYLVKRTGEKVFLECVQDMDHENMFWYRQDPGLGLRLIYFSYDVKMKEKGDIPEGYSVSREKKERFSLILESASTNQTSMYLCASSAAGKNIQYFGAGTRLSVL.

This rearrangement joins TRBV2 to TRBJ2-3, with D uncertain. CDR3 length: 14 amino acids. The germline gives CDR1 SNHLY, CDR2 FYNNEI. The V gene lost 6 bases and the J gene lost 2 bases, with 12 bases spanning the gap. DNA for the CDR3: TGTGCCAGCAGAGACACTCCTTCCACAGATACGCAGTATTTT. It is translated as CASRDTPSTDTQYF.

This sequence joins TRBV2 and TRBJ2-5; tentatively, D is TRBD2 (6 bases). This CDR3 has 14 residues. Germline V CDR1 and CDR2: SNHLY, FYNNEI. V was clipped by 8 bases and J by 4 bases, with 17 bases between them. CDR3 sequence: CASLRGAQGETQYF. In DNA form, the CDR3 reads TGTGCCAGCTTACGCGGGGCGCAGGGAGAGACCCAGTACTTC.